Each of the 21 T cell receptor beta chains below was sequenced from the same sample in a study of blood T cell repertoires in COVID-19. Assay used: immunoSEQ multiplex PCR; TCRdb lists only in-frame clones, some missing. The sample holds about 270,000 clones, approximately 85% seen once. Sequencing was done on a sample of PBMCs or T cells enriched from blood (not recorded which). The source of these receptors is a woman aged 30 to 39 who had recovered from COVID-19.

This clone has just one count. The J gene is TRBJ1-2, the V gene TRBV19; possibly TRBD1 for D (5 bases). The V and J ends lost 9 bases and 7 bases respectively, with 18 bases between them. Per germline, CDR1 LNHDA and CDR2 SQIVND (reference sequence). This CDR3 has 13 amino acids. The CDR3 loop is CASDNRLSSGYTF. Written as DNA, the CDR3 is TGTGCCAGCGACAACAGGTTATCCAGTGGCTACACCTTC.

The chain has TRBV27 and TRBJ2-2; D is perhaps TRBD2 (6 bases). The CDR3 runs to 17 residues. Germline V gene sequence: CDR1 MNHEY, CDR2 SMNVEV (reference sequence). V shed 0 bases and J shed 1 base, with 12 bases lying between them. The CDR3 nucleotides read TGTGCCAGCAGTTTATCGGTGGGGGGTATGAACACCGGGGAGCTGTTTTTT. Translating gives CASSLSVGGMNTGELFF.

The chain joins TRBV7-9 to TRBJ1-4; D ambiguous. This CDR3 spans 14 amino acids. Deletions cut 5 bases from V and 0 bases from J, with 7 bases between. Germline V gene data show CDR1 as SEHNR and CDR2 as FQNEAQ (reference sequence). This chain's CDR3 is CASSEGTTNEKLFF. CDR3 DNA sequence: TGTGCCAGCAGCGAGGGAACAACTAATGAAAAACTGTTTTTT.

The J gene is TRBJ2-3, the V gene TRBV9, with D perhaps TRBD2 (5 bases). Trimming shortened V by 1 base and J by 0 bases, and 12 bases separated the two germline ends. In germline, CDR1 is SGDLS, CDR2 YYNGEE. This CDR3 is built from 16 residues. The CDR3 region has the DNA TGTGCCAGCAGCGTACACGAGGGTTCAAGCACAGATACGCAGTATTTT. This sequence encodes CASSVHEGSSTDTQYF.

The rearrangement joins TRBV6-2 or TRBV6-3 to TRBJ1-5; 9 bases match TRBD1. The CDR3 runs to 19 residues. Germline CDR1 MNHEY, CDR2 SVGEGT. V lost 2 bases and J lost 1; bases outside the gene matches: 12. The CDR3 region has the DNA TGTGCCAGCAGTTACCCTTGGACAGGGGAGGGTGGGAGCAATCAGCCCCAGCATTTT. This sequence encodes CASSYPWTGEGGSNQPQHF.

This clone was seen a handful of times. This sequence joins TRBV4-3 and TRBJ1-2; the match to TRBD1 covers 7 bases. This CDR3 contains 14 residues. From germline, CDR1 is LGHNA and CDR2 YSLEER. V shed 5 bases, J shed 4 bases, and the junction held 7 bases outside the gene matches. The CDR3 loop is CASSRGQPIYGYTF. For the CDR3, the DNA is TGCGCCAGCAGCAGGGGACAGCCGATCTATGGCTACACCTTC.

The V gene is TRBV5-8, the J gene TRBJ1-1; TRBD1 matches 8 bases. J was trimmed by 0 bases and V by 0 bases; bases with no gene match: 10. The germline V gene encodes CDR1 SGHTS and CDR2 YDEGEE. The CDR3 runs 18 residues. The CDR3 loop reads CASSLAGPGGWMNTEAFF. The CDR3 DNA follows: TGTGCCAGCAGCTTGGCAGGACCAGGGGGCTGGATGAACACTGAAGCTTTCTTT.

The rearrangement joins TRBV27 to TRBJ2-3, with TRBD2 matching over 13 bases. Germline assignment: CDR1 MNHEY and CDR2 SMNVEV (reference sequence). Trimming took 4 bases from V and 9 from J; bases not matched to a gene: 10. CDR3 length: 16 amino acids. The DNA of the CDR3 is TGTGCCAGCAGTTCGACTAGCGGGGGGATTCTAAACACGCAGTATTTT. This sequence encodes CASSSTSGGILNTQYF.

The V call is TRBV28, the J call TRBJ2-7; D is unclear. This CDR3 is built from 13 residues. With 5 bases removed from V and 2 bases from J, the gap between germline ends came to 10 bases. Germline V CDR1 and CDR2: MDHEN, SYDVKM. CDR3 nucleotide sequence: TGTGCCAGCAGTCCATCAGGAACCTACGAGCAGTACTTC. Protein product: CASSPSGTYEQYF.

The chain combines TRBV19 with TRBJ2-1; 9 bases fit TRBD2. The CDR3 contains 16 residues. After removal of 3 bases from V and 4 bases from J, the junction contained 7 bases not matched to a gene. Per germline, CDR1 LNHDA and CDR2 SQIVND (reference sequence). CDR3 in amino acids: CASSISRTSVYNEQFF. The CDR3 DNA follows: TGTGCCAGTAGTATTTCGAGGACTAGCGTATACAATGAGCAGTTCTTC.

The J gene is TRBJ2-7, the V gene TRBV9; TRBD1 agrees at 9 bases. This CDR3 spans 16 amino acids. Trimming at V came to 4 bases and at J to 2 bases, leaving 10 bases not matched to a gene. CDR1 is SGDLS, CDR2 YYNGEE, per germline. Here the CDR3 reads CASSRIGQGRAYEQYF. CDR3 in DNA: TGTGCCAGCAGCCGAATCGGACAGGGGAGGGCCTACGAGCAGTACTTC.

The chain has TRBV28 and TRBJ1-5, with 11 bases aligning to TRBD1. The ends lost 8 bases at V and 1 base at J; junction bases unmatched: 10. Germline CDR1 and CDR2: MDHEN and SYDVKM. The CDR3 has 17 residues. CDR3 in DNA: TGTGCCAGCGCCCGGGACAGGGGGACGAGGAGCAATCAGCCCCAGCATTTT. Translated: CASARDRGTRSNQPQHF.

The chain uses TRBV20-1 and TRBJ2-1; D not certain. Germline CDR1 reads DFQATT; CDR2 reads SNEGSKA (reference sequence). The CDR3 has 11 amino acids. The V end was cut by 7 bases, the J end by 7 bases, with 11 bases between. The CDR3 spells CSESQRNEQFF. The DNA for the CDR3 is TGCAGTGAGAGTCAGAGGAATGAGCAGTTCTTC.

The CDR3 nucleotides are TGTGCCAGCAGCTTGGACAGGGCCTATGGCTACACCTTC. Encoded protein: CASSLDRAYGYTF. This sequence joins TRBV5-4 and TRBJ1-2; D is possibly TRBD1 (6 bases). V lost 0 bases, J lost 4 bases, and 7 bases lay in between. There are 13 residues in the CDR3. Germline V gene data show CDR1 as SGHNT and CDR2 as YYREEE (reference sequence).

The genes are TRBV5-6 and TRBJ1-2; D is possibly TRBD1 (6 bases). Per the germline V gene, CDR1 is SGHDT and CDR2 is YYEEEE. This CDR3 is 14 amino acids long. V was trimmed by 1 base and J by 4 bases, leaving 11 bases between them. The CDR3 nucleotides are TGTGCCAGCAGCTTGTGGGGGCCGGGCTATGGCTACACCTTC. As protein: CASSLWGPGYGYTF.

V gene TRBV12-3 or TRBV12-4 combines with J gene TRBJ1-1, with D tentatively TRBD1 (6 bases). V was pared by 5 bases and J by 4 bases, with 8 bases between. CDR3 length equals 12 residues. In DNA, the CDR3 is TGTGCCAGCAGTACAGGGCTCACTGAAGCTTTCTTT. This encodes CASSTGLTEAFF.

The chain recombines TRBV28 with TRBJ2-2; 7 positions match TRBD1. Unmatched junction bases numbered 4, after V lost 6 bases and J lost 6 bases. Germline CDR1 MDHEN, CDR2 SYDVKM. This CDR3 comprises 13 residues. The CDR3 is CASRNRGAGELFF. The CDR3 nucleotides read TGTGCCAGCAGGAACAGGGGAGCCGGGGAGCTGTTTTTT.

The chain has TRBV28 and TRBJ2-7; 7 nucleotides agree with TRBD2. Trimming cost V 3 bases and J 7 bases; bases outside gene matches: 9. Germline lookup yields CDR1 MDHEN and CDR2 SYDVKM. The CDR3 covers 14 residues. The CDR3 bases are TGTGCCAGCAGTTTTGCCCCCGGGGGGAGGGAGCAGTACTTC. Its translation is CASSFAPGGREQYF.

The chain uses TRBV7-6 and TRBJ2-7, with 11 bases matching TRBD1. CDR1 is SGHVS and CDR2 is FNYEAQ in the germline V gene. CDR3 size: 15 residues. The V segment lost 4 bases and the J segment 2 bases; nucleotides outside the gene matches: 4. The DNA of the CDR3 is TGTGCCAGCAGCTACCGGGACAGGGGGACCTACGAGCAGTACTTC. Its translation is CASSYRDRGTYEQYF.

The V call is TRBV12-3 or TRBV12-4, the J call TRBJ1-1; D ambiguous. Trimming took 2 bases from V and 2 from J, leaving 6 bases between them. CDR3 length: 13 amino acids. In nucleotides, the CDR3 is TGTGCCAGCAGTTTAATGGCTAACACTGAAGCTTTCTTT. Protein product: CASSLMANTEAFF.

The chain couples TRBV7-8 to TRBJ1-1; D unclear. The CDR3 is 12 residues long. Trimming pared 6 bases from V and 9 bases from J, leaving 14 bases between. CDR1 and CDR2 from the germline V gene are SGHVS and FQNEAQ. The CDR3 sequence: CASSLQTGKAFF. As DNA, the CDR3 is TGTGCCAGCAGTCTACAAACGGGGAAAGCTTTCTTT.